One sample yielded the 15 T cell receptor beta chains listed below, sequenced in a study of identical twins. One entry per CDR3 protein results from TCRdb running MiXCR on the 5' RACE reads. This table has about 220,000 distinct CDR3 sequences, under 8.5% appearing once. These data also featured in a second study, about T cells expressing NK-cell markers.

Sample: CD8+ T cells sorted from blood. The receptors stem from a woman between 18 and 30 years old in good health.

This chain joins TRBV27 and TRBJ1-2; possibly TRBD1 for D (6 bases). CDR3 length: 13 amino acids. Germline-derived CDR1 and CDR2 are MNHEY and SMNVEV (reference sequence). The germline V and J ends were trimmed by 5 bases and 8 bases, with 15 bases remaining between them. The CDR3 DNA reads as TGTGCCAGCAGTGGGACGACAGGACGGGGCTACACCTTC. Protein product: CASSGTTGRGYTF.

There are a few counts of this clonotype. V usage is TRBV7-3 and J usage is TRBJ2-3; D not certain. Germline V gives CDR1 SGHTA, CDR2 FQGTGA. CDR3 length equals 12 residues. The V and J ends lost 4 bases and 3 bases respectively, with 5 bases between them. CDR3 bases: TGTGCCAGCAGCTCCATGACAGATACGCAGTATTTT. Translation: CASSSMTDTQYF.

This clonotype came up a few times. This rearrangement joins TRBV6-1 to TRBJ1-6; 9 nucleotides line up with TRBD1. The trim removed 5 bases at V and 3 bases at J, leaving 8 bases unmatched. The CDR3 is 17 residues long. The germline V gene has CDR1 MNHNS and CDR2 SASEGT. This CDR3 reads CASSRTGGSNYNSPLHF. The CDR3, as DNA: TGTGCCAGCAGTCGCACAGGGGGCTCGAACTATAATTCACCCCTCCACTTT.

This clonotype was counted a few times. DNA for the CDR3: TGCGCCAGCAGCTGGCCCCAGGGGGCCGTAGGAACAGATACGCAGTATTTT. Protein sequence: CASSWPQGAVGTDTQYF. The chain uses TRBV5-1 and TRBJ2-3, with 8 bases matching TRBD1. After removal of 3 bases from V and 3 bases from J, the junction contained 12 bases not matched to a gene. The CDR3 sequence is 17 residues long. From germline, CDR1 is SGHRS and CDR2 YFSETQ.

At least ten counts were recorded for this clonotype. The chain's CDR3 is CSVVGETGELFF. The CDR3, as DNA: TGCAGCGTTGTTGGGGAGACCGGGGAGCTGTTTTTT. The rearrangement uses TRBV29-1 and TRBJ2-2; D is possibly TRBD2 (5 bases). The CDR3 spans 12 residues. The germline V and J ends were trimmed by 4 bases and 5 bases, with 8 bases remaining between them. CDR1 is SQVTM and CDR2 is ANQGSEA in the germline V gene.

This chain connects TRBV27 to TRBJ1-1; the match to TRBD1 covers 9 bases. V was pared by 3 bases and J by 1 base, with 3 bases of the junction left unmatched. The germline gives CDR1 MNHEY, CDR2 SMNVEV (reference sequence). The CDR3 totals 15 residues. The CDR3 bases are TGTGCCAGCAGTTTCTCGGGACAGGGGAACACTGAAGCTTTCTTT. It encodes CASSFSGQGNTEAFF.

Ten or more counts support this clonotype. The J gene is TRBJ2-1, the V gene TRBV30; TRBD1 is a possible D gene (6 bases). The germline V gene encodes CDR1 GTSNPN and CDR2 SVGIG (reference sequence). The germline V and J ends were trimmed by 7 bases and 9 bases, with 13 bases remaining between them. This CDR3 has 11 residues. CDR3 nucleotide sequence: TGTGCCTATAATCAAGGGGGTGAGCAGTTCTTC. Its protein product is CAYNQGGEQFF.

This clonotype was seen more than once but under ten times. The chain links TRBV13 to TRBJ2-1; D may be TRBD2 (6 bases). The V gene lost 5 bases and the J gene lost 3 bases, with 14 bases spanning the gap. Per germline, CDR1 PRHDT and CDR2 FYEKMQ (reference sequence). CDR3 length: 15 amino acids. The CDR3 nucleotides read TGTGCCAGCAGCCGCCGGGCGGGGAACTACAATGAGCAGTTCTTC. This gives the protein CASSRRAGNYNEQFF.

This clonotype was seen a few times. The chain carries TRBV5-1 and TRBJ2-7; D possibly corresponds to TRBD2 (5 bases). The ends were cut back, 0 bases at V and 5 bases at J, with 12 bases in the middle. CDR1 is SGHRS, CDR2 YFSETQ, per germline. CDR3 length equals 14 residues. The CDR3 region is CASSLDVGGDEQYF. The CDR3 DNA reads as TGCGCCAGCAGCTTGGATGTAGGAGGTGACGAGCAGTACTTC. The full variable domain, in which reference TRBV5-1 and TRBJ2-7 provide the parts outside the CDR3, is KAGVTQTPRYLIKTRGQQVTLSCSPISGHRSVSWYQQTPGQGLQFLFEYFSETQRNKGNFPGRFSGRQFSNSRSEMNVSTLELGDSALYLCASSLDVGGDEQYFGPGTRLTVT.

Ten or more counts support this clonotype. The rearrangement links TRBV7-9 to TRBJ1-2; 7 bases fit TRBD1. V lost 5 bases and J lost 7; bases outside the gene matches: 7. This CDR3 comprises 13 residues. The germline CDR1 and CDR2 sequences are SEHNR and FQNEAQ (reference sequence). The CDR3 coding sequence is TGTGCCAGCAGCCCCCAGGGGGGGTCTGGCTACACCTTC. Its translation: CASSPQGGSGYTF. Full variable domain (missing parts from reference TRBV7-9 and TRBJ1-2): DTGVSQNPRHKITKRGQNVTFRCDPISEHNRLYWYRQTLGQGPEFLTYFQNEAQLEKSRLLSDRFSAERPKGSFSTLEIQRTEQGDSAMYLCASSPQGGSGYTFGSGTRLTVV.

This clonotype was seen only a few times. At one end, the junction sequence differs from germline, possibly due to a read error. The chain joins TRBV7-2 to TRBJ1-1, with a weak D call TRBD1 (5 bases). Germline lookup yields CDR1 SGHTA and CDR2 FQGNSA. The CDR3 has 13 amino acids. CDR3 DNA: TGTGCCAGCAACTTAATAGGGGCTATTGAAGCTTTCTTT. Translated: CASNLIGAIEAFF. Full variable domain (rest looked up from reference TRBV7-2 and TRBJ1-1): GAGVSQSPSNKVTEKGKDVELRCDPISGHTALYWYRQSLGQGLEFLIYFQGNSAPDKSGLPSDRFSAERTGGSVSTLTIQRTQQEDSAVYLCASNLIGAIEAFFGQGTRLTVV.

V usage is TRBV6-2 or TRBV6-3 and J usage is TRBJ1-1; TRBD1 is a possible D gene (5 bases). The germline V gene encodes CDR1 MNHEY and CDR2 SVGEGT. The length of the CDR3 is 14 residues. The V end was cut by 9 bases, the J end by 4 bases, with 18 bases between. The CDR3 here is CASNVAGPSTEAFF. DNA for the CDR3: TGTGCCAGTAACGTAGCGGGACCGAGCACTGAAGCTTTCTTT.

CDR3 protein: CAMSREVPYEQYF. Written as DNA, the CDR3 is TGTGCCATGAGCAGGGAGGTCCCCTACGAGCAGTACTTC. The chain combines TRBV7-9 with TRBJ2-7; tentatively, D is TRBD2 (6 bases). CDR1 and CDR2 (germline): SEHNR, FQNEAQ (reference sequence). Trimming removed 10 bases from V and 2 bases from J, with 15 bases in between. The CDR3 extends over 13 amino acids.

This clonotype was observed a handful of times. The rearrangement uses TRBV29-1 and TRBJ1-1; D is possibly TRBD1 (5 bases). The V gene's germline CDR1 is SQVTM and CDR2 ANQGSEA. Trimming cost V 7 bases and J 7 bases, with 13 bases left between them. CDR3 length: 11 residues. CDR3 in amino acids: CSALGGVEAFF. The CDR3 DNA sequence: TGCAGCGCCCTGGGGGGGGTTGAAGCTTTCTTT.

The CDR3 DNA reads as TGTGCCAGTAGTATACCCACGACCAGTCCAGCCGGGACAGGGGAGACTGAAGCTTTCTTT. Amino acid sequence: CASSIPTTSPAGTGETEAFF. The V and J genes are TRBV19 and TRBJ1-1; TRBD1 agrees at 10 bases. Trimming cost V 2 bases and J 5 bases; bases outside gene matches: 20. CDR1 and CDR2 from the germline V gene are LNHDA and SQIVND (reference sequence). CDR3 size: 20 residues.